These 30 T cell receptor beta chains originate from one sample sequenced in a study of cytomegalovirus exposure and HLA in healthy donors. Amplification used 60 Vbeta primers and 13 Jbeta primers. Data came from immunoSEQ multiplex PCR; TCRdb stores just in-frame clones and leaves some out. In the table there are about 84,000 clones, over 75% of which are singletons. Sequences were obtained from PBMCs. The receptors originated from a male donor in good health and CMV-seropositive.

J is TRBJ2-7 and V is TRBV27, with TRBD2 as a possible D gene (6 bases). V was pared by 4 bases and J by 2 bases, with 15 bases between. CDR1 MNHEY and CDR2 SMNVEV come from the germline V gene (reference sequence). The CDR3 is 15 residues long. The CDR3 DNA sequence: TGTGCCAGCAGTTCAATTAAGGGACTTACCTACGAGCAGTACTTC. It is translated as CASSSIKGLTYEQYF.

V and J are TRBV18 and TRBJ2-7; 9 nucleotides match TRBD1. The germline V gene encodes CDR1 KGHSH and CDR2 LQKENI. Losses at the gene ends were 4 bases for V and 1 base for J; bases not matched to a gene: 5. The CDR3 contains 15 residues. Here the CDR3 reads CASSQRQGESYEQYF. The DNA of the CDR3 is TGTGCCAGCTCACAGAGACAGGGGGAATCCTACGAGCAGTACTTC.

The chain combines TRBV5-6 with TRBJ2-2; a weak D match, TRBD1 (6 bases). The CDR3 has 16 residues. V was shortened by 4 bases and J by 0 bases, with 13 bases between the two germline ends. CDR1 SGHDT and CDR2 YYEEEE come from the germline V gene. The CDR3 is CASSHRVSANTGELFF. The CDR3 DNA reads TGTGCCAGCAGCCACAGGGTTTCCGCGAACACCGGGGAGCTGTTTTTT.

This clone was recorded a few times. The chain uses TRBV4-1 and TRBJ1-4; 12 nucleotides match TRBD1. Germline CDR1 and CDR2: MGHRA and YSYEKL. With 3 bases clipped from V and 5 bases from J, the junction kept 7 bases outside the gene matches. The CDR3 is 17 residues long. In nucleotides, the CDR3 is TGCGCCAGCAGCCAGAGCCGGGACAGGGGGCGAAATGAAAAACTGTTTTTT. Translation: CASSQSRDRGRNEKLFF.

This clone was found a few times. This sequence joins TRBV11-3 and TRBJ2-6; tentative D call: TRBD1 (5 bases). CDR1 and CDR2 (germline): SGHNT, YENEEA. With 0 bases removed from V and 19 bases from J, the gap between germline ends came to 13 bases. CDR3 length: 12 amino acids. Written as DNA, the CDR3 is TGTGCCAGCAGCTTAGAGTTAAAGCAGGGAACTTTC. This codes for CASSLELKQGTF.

DNA for the CDR3: TGTGCCAGCAAATCGGCGGGAGGGCCGGCCGGGGAGCTGTTTTTT. This translates into CASKSAGGPAGELFF. The chain carries TRBV6-1 and TRBJ2-2; 9 nucleotides agree with TRBD2. V gave up 7 bases and J gave up 6 bases; unmatched junction bases: 9. Per germline, CDR1 MNHNS and CDR2 SASEGT. The CDR3 covers 15 residues.

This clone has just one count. The CDR3 DNA reads as TGTGCCTGGAGGTCCGGGAGTCTCTACGAGCAGTACTTC. Its translation: CAWRSGSLYEQYF. This chain links TRBV30 with TRBJ2-7; maybe TRBD2 (6 bases). CDR1 and CDR2 (germline): GTSNPN, SVGIG (reference sequence). The CDR3 has 13 amino acids. The V and J ends lost 3 bases and 3 bases respectively, with 12 bases between them. Full variable domain (remainder filled in from reference TRBV30 and TRBJ2-7): SQTIHQWPATLVQPVGSPLSLECTVEGTSNPNLYWYRQAAGRGLQLLFYSVGIGQISSEVPQNLSASRPQDRQFILSSKKLLLSDSGFYLCAWRSGSLYEQYFGPGTRLTVT.

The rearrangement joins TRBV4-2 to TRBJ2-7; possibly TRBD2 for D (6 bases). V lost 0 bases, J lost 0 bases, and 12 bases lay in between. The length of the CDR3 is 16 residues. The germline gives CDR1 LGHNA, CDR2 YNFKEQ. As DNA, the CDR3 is TGTGCCAGCAGCCAAGAGGGGGGTAGCGGCTCCTACGAGCAGTACTTC. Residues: CASSQEGGSGSYEQYF.

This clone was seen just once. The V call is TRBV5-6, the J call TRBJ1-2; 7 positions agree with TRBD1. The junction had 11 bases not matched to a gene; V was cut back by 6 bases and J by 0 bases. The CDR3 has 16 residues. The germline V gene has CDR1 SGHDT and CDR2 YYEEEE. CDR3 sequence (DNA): TGTGCCAGCACCTCGATCGGAGGGGGCTCTAACTATGGCTACACCTTC. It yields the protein CASTSIGGGSNYGYTF. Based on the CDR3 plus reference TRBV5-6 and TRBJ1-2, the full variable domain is DAGVTQSPTHLIKTRGQQVTLRCSPKSGHDTVSWYQQALGQGPQFIFQYYEEEERQRGNFPDRFSGHQFPNYSSELNVNALLLGDSALYLCASTSIGGGSNYGYTFGSGTRLTVV.

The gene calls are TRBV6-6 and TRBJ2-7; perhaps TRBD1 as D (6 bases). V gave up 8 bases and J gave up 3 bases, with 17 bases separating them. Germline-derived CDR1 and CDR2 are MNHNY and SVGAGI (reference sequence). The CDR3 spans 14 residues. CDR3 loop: CASSSLTGSYEQYF. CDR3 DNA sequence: TGTGCCAGCTCTTCCCTGACAGGAAGCTACGAGCAGTACTTC.

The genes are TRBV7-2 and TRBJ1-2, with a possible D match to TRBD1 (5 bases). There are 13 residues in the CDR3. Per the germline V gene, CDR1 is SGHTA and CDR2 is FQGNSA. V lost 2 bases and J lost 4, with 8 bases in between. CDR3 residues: CASSLRQIYGYTF. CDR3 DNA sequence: TGTGCCAGCAGCTTAAGACAGATCTATGGCTACACCTTC.

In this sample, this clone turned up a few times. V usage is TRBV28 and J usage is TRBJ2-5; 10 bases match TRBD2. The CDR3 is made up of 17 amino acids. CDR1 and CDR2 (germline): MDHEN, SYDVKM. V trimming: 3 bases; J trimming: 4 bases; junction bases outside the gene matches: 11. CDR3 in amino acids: CASSLLSSGRGAETQYF. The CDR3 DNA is TGTGCCAGCAGTTTGTTGTCTAGCGGGAGAGGGGCAGAGACCCAGTACTTC.

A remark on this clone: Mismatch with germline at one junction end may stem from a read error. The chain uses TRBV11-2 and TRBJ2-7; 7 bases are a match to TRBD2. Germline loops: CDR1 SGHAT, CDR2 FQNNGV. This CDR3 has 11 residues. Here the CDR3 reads CASSLAGGRNF. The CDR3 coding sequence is TGTGCCAGCAGCTTAGCGGGAGGCAGGAACTTC. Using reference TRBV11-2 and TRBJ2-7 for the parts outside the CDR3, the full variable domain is EAGVAQSPRYKIIEKRQSVAFWCNPISGHATLYWYQQILGQGPKLLIQFQNNGVVDDSQLPKDRFSAERLKGVDSTLKIQPAKLEDSAVYLCASSLAGGRNFGPGTRLTVT.

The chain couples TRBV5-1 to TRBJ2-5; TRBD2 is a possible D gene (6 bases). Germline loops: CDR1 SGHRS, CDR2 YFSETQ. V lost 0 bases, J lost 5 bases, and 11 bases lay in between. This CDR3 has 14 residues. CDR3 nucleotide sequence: TGCGCCAGCAGCTTGGGGCAGGGAGGCGAGACCCAGTACTTC. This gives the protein CASSLGQGGETQYF.

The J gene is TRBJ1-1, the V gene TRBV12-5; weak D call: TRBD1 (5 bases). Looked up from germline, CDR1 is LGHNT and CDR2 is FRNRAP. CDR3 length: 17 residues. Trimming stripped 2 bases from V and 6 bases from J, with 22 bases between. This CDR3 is CASGLPSTSGIWAEAFF. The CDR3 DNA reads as TGTGCTAGTGGTTTGCCAAGCACCTCAGGGATTTGGGCTGAAGCTTTCTTT.

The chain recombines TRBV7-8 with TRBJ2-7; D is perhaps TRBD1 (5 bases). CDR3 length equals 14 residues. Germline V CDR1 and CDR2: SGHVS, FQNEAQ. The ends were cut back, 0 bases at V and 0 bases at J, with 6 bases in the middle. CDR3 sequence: CASSLADSSYEQYF. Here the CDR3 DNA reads TGTGCCAGCAGCTTAGCAGACAGCTCCTACGAGCAGTACTTC.

For the CDR3, the DNA is TGTGCCAGCAGCACCTCTCCGGGACAGGGGGCTGAGGGCTACACCTTC. Residues: CASSTSPGQGAEGYTF. The chain links TRBV27 to TRBJ1-2; 12 nucleotides match TRBD1. The ends lost 6 bases at V and 8 bases at J; junction bases unmatched: 13. CDR1 is MNHEY, CDR2 SMNVEV, per germline (reference sequence). The CDR3 consists of 16 residues.

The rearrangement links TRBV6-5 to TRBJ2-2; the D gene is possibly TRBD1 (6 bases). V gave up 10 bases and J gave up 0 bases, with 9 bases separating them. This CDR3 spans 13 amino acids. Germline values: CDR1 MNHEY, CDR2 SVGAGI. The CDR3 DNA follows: TGTGCCACCCAGGGGTCGAACACCGGGGAGCTGTTTTTT. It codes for CATQGSNTGELFF.

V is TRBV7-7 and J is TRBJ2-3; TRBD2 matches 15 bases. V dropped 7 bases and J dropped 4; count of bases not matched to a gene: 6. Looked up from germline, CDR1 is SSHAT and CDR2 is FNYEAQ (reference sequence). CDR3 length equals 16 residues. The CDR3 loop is CASTPGLAGGSDTQYF. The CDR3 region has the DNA TGTGCCAGCACCCCGGGACTAGCGGGAGGTTCAGATACGCAGTATTTT.

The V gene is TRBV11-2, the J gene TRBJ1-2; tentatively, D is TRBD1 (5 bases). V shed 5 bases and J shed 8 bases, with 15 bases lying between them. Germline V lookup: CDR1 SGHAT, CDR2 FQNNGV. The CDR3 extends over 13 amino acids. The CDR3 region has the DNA TGTGCCAGCAGCCCCACGACAGAGAGCGGCTACACCTTC. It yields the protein CASSPTTESGYTF.

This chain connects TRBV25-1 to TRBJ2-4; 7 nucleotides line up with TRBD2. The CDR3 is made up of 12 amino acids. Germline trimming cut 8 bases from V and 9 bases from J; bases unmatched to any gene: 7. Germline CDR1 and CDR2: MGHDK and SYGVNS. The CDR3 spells CASSRERGIQYF. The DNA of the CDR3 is TGTGCCAGCTCTCGGGAGCGGGGCATTCAGTACTTC.

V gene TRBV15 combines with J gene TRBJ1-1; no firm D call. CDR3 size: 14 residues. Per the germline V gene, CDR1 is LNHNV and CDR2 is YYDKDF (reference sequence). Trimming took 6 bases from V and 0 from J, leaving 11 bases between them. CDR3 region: CATRPNGVNTEAFF. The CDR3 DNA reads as TGTGCCACCAGACCAAACGGAGTGAACACTGAAGCTTTCTTT. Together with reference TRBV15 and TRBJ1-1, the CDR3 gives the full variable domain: DAMVIQNPRYQVTQFGKPVTLSCSQTLNHNVMYWYQQKSSQAPKLLFHYYDKDFNNEADTPDNFQSRRPNTSFCFLDIRSPGLGDTAMYLCATRPNGVNTEAFFGQGTRLTVV.

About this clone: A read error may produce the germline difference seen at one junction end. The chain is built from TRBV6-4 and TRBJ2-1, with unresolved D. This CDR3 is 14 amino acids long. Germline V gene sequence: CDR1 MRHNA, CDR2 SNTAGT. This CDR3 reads CASSPHDNLGEPFF. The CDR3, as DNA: TGTGCCAGCAGTCCCCACGACAACCTCGGTGAGCCGTTCTTC.

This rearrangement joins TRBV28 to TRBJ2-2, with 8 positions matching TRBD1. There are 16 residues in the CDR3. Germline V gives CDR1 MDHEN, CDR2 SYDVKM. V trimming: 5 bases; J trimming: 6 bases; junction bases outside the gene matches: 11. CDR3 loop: CASSPRDRLKAGELFF. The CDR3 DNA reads TGTGCCAGCAGTCCCCGGGACAGGCTAAAAGCCGGGGAGCTGTTTTTT.

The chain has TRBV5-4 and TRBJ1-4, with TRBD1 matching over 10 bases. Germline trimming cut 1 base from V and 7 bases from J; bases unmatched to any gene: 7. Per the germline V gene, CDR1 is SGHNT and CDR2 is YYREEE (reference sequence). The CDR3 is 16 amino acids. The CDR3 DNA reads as TGTGCCAGCAGCTTGTTAGCGGGACAGGGGTCTGAAAAACTGTTTTTT. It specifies CASSLLAGQGSEKLFF.

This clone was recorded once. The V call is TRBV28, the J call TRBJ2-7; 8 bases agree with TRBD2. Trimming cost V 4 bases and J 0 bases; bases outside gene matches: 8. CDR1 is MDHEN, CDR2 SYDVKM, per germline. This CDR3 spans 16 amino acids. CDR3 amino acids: CASSSPGTRSSYEQYF. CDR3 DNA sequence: TGTGCCAGCAGTTCACCCGGGACTAGGAGCTCCTACGAGCAGTACTTC. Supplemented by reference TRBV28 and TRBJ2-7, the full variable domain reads DVKVTQSSRYLVKRTGEKVFLECVQDMDHENMFWYRQDPGLGLRLIYFSYDVKMKEKGDIPEGYSVSREKKERFSLILESASTNQTSMYLCASSSPGTRSSYEQYFGPGTRLTVT.

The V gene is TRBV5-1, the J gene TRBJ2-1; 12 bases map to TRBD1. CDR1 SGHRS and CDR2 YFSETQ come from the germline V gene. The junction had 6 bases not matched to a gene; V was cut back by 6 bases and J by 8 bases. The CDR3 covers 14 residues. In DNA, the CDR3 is TGCGCCAGCATTAGGGGACAGGGGGCCTATGAGCAGTTCTTC. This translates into CASIRGQGAYEQFF.

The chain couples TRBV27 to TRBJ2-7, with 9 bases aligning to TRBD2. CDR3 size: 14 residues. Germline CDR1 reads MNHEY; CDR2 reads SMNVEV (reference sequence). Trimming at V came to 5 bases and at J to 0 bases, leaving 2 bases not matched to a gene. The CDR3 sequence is CASSGLASSYEQYF. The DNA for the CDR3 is TGTGCCAGCAGTGGACTAGCGAGCTCCTACGAGCAGTACTTC.

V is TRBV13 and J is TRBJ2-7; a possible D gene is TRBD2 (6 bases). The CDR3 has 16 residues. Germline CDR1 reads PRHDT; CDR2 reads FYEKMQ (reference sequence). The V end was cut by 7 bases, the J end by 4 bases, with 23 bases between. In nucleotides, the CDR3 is TGTGCCAGCACACTTGGCTGGGTCCGGGGGATGTACGAGCAGTACTTC. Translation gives CASTLGWVRGMYEQYF.

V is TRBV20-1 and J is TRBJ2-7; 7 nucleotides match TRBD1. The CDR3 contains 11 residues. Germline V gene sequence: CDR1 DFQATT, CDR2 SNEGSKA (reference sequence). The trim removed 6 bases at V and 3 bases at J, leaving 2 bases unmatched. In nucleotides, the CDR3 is TGCAGTGCCAGACAGGGCTACGAGCAGTACTTC. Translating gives CSARQGYEQYF.